These T cell receptor beta chains were read from a single sample in a study of identical twins. TCRdb reprocessed the 5' RACE reads with MiXCR, giving one entry per CDR3 protein. Of around 100,000 distinct CDR3 sequences listed, 5.9% are singletons. The sequencing input was memory T cells sorted from blood. The receptors shown here come from a woman aged 50 to 65 in good health. Each CDR3 is given with its conserved first and last residue. D genes are given only for firm matches. Clone size is shown for a subset of rows, as once, few, many or a class of expanded clone.

d_gene | j_gene | abundance | v_gene | CDR3aa | CDR3nt
. | TRBJ2-5 | many | TRBV5-1 | CASRPTDSQETQYF | TGCGCCAGCAGGCCCACTGACAGCCAAGAGACCCAGTACTTC
. | TRBJ2-5 | many | TRBV15 | CATSGHTGTGETQYF | TGTGCCACCAGCGGCCACACAGGGACCGGAGAGACCCAGTACTTC
. | TRBJ2-1 | many | TRBV12-3/TRBV12-4 | CASSLVRGSEQFF | TGTGCCAGCAGTTTAGTCAGGGGATCCGAGCAGTTCTTC
. | TRBJ1-4 | many | TRBV29-1 | CSAALGEKLFF | TGCAGCGCCGCCTTGGGTGAAAAACTGTTTTTT
. | TRBJ1-1 | many | TRBV5-1 | CASRGAGGVTEAFF | TGCGCCAGCAGAGGCGCCGGGGGGGTCACTGAAGCTTTCTTT
. | TRBJ1-2 | many | TRBV27 | CASSLSTMKFSDQRGGYTF | TGTGCCAGCAGTTTATCAACTATGAAGTTCTCGGACCAACGCGGAGGCTACACCTTC
. | TRBJ2-7 | many | TRBV12-3/TRBV12-4 | CASSSREKRAYEQYF | TGTGCCAGCAGTTCGCGAGAGAAGAGGGCCTACGAGCAGTACTTC
TRBD2 | TRBJ2-1 | many | TRBV5-1 | CASQRDYAYNEQFF | TGCGCCAGCCAACGGGACTACGCCTACAATGAGCAGTTCTTC
. | TRBJ1-5 | many | TRBV5-6 | CASSSIGFPQHF | TGTGCCAGCAGCTCTATCGGATTCCCCCAGCATTTT
TRBD1 | TRBJ1-1 | many | TRBV20-1 | CSAPTGANTEAFF | TGCAGTGCGCCGACAGGGGCCAACACTGAAGCTTTCTTT
. | TRBJ2-3 | . | TRBV7-9 | CASSLYTDTQYF | TGTGCCAGCAGCCTTTACACAGATACGCAGTATTTT
. | TRBJ2-7 | many | TRBV5-1 | CASSRQSSYEQYF | TGCGCCAGCTCTCGACAGTCCTCCTACGAGCAGTACTTC
. | TRBJ2-4 | . | TRBV5-1 | CASSKEEGFNIQYF | TGCGCCAGCAGCAAAGAGGAGGGTTTCAACATTCAGTACTTC
. | TRBJ2-5 | many | TRBV5-1 | CASSLGASETQYF | TGCGCCAGCAGCTTGGGGGCGTCGGAGACCCAGTACTTC
. | TRBJ1-2 | many | TRBV3-1 | CASSLRGDYGYTF | TGTGCCAGCAGCCTCAGGGGCGACTATGGCTACACCTTC
. | TRBJ2-1 | many | TRBV20-1 | CSARGKRDPLNEQFF | TGCAGTGCTAGAGGGAAACGGGACCCCCTCAATGAGCAGTTCTTC
. | TRBJ1-2 | many | TRBV5-1 | CASSFAGTYGYTF | TGCGCCAGCAGCTTCGCAGGGACCTATGGCTACACCTTC
TRBD1 | TRBJ2-1 | many | TRBV5-1 | CASSGTGVNEQFF | TGCGCCAGCAGCGGGACAGGCGTTAATGAGCAGTTCTTC
TRBD2 | TRBJ2-3 | many | TRBV12-3/TRBV12-4 | CASRPEAGGTDTQYF | TGTGCCAGCAGGCCCGAAGCGGGAGGCACAGATACGCAGTATTTT
. | TRBJ2-1 | many | TRBV21-1 | CASSNRQGNNLDEQFF | TGTGCCAGCAGCAATCGACAGGGGAACAACCTCGATGAGCAGTTCTTC
. | TRBJ2-2 | few | TRBV7-9 | CASRSDSNTGELFF | TGTGCCAGCAGATCCGATTCGAACACCGGGGAGCTGTTTTTT
. | TRBJ1-2 | many | TRBV12-3/TRBV12-4 | CASSSYPGRTSNYGYTF | TGTGCCAGCAGTTCGTATCCGGGACGGACATCTAACTATGGCTACACCTTC
. | TRBJ2-1 | many | TRBV4-1 | CASSQDHGRTYNEQFF | TGCGCCAGCAGCCAAGATCATGGGCGGACCTACAATGAGCAGTTCTTC
. | TRBJ2-5 | many | TRBV18 | CASSPSIQETQYF | TGTGCCAGCTCACCTTCGATTCAAGAGACCCAGTACTTC
. | TRBJ1-1 | . | TRBV4-1 | CANSQEPTASEAFF | TGCGCCAACAGCCAAGAGCCGACCGCGTCTGAAGCTTTCTTT
. | TRBJ2-1 | many | TRBV27 | CASSNTGLMQGREQFF | TGTGCCAGCAGCAATACCGGGTTAATGCAAGGCCGCGAGCAGTTCTTC
. | TRBJ1-4 | . | TRBV2 | CASKGDATNEKLFF | TGTGCCAGCAAGGGGGACGCAACTAATGAAAAACTGTTTTTT
. | TRBJ2-1 | many | TRBV6-5 | CASSYRTSFGVDEQFF | TGTGCCAGCAGTTACCGTACTTCATTCGGGGTAGATGAGCAGTTCTTC
. | TRBJ1-1 | many | TRBV30 | CAWSLQANTEAFF | TGTGCCTGGAGCTTACAGGCGAACACTGAAGCTTTCTTT
. | TRBJ2-5 | . | TRBV7-9 | CASSSRRAQETQYF | TGTGCCAGCAGCTCACGGCGGGCTCAAGAGACCCAGTACTTC
. | TRBJ2-2 | many | TRBV18 | CASSPPKAGPGELFF | TGTGCCAGCTCACCACCAAAGGCCGGGCCCGGGGAGCTGTTTTTT
. | TRBJ2-5 | many | TRBV7-2 | CASSLDSQYQETQYF | TGTGCCAGCAGCTTAGATTCACAGTACCAAGAGACCCAGTACTTC
TRBD1 | TRBJ1-2 | . | TRBV20-1 | CSASGTGGENGYTF | TGCAGTGCCAGCGGGACAGGGGGCGAAAATGGCTACACCTTC
. | TRBJ2-2 | few | TRBV5-1 | CASSLGPYTGELFF | TGCGCCAGCAGCCTGGGACCCTACACCGGGGAGCTGTTTTTT
. | TRBJ1-4 | many | TRBV3-1 | CASSHAQQLNEKLFF | TGTGCCAGCAGCCATGCACAGCAACTCAATGAAAAACTGTTTTTT
. | TRBJ2-3 | . | TRBV12-5 | CASGLVLREKVDTQYF | TGTGCTAGTGGTTTGGTACTCCGGGAGAAGGTGGATACGCAGTATTTT
. | TRBJ2-6 | many | TRBV24-1 | CATSSTWGSGANVLTF | TGTGCCACCAGCTCGACGTGGGGCTCTGGGGCCAACGTCCTGACTTTC
. | TRBJ2-5 | . | TRBV7-9 | CAAEGGIEQTQYF | TGTGCCGCAGAAGGGGGTATCGAGCAGACCCAGTACTTC
. | TRBJ2-7 | many | TRBV5-1 | CASRSTWDDSYEQYF | TGCGCCAGCAGATCTACCTGGGACGATAGCTACGAGCAGTACTTC
. | TRBJ1-1 | many | TRBV5-1 | CASSSMGGSAEAFF | TGCGCCAGCAGCTCCATGGGAGGGAGCGCTGAAGCTTTCTTT
TRBD2 | TRBJ2-1 | many | TRBV5-1 | CASRAGTSGWFVEQFF | TGCGCCAGCAGAGCCGGGACTAGCGGGTGGTTCGTTGAGCAGTTCTTC
TRBD1 | TRBJ2-3 | few | TRBV9 | CASSVAGTGRTDTQYF | TGTGCCAGCAGCGTAGCCGGGACAGGGCGCACAGATACGCAGTATTTT